The 13 T cell receptor beta chains listed next were all sequenced from one sample in a study of Ad26.COV2.S vaccination and SARS-CoV-2 variants (dated by TCRdb to the early 2020s). The library was prepared using the immunoSEQ multiplex PCR assay. TCRdb re-hosts the immuneACCESS table, in-frame sequences only. Its copies lack some clones; in the studies checked, an unresolved V gene accounts for under half of them, and the cause for the rest is not known. Counted in this sample were 300,000 to 450,000 clones; just over 90% of them appeared once. Around 4.2% of the sample is taken by the ten largest. The intended sense of this specimen's time point label: individuals recovered from natural SARS-CoV-2 infection. The sample in question was peripheral blood, obtained after recovery from COVID-19. These receptors originate from a human donor who had recovered from COVID-19.

The V and J genes are TRBV28 and TRBJ2-3, with TRBD1 as a possible D gene (6 bases). The CDR3 spans 15 residues. Germline CDR1 MDHEN, CDR2 SYDVKM. The V end was cut by 6 bases, the J end by 1 base, with 14 bases between. CDR3 region: CASRSGAGGTDTQYF. CDR3 nucleotides: TGTGCCAGCAGAAGTGGGGCAGGGGGCACAGATACGCAGTATTTT.

This chain joins TRBV7-2 and TRBJ2-1, with a weak D call TRBD2 (5 bases). This CDR3 is built from 17 residues. Germline CDR1 and CDR2: SGHTA and FQGNSA. With 1 base removed from V and 4 bases from J, the gap between germline ends came to 17 bases. The DNA of the CDR3 is TGTGCCAGCAGCTTAGGGGCCCCGGGAAGCGCATACAATGAGCAGTTCTTC. Protein product: CASSLGAPGSAYNEQFF.

The gene calls are TRBV7-8 and TRBJ2-2; a possible D gene is TRBD1 (6 bases). The CDR3 covers 19 residues. V dropped 8 bases and J dropped 4 bases, with 29 bases sitting between them. The V gene's germline CDR1 is SGHVS and CDR2 FQNEAQ. As DNA, the CDR3 is TGTGCCAGCCTGCTTTACCCTTACCCCAGGGGAGTAGGCACCGGGGAGCTGTTTTTT. Translating it yields CASLLYPYPRGVGTGELFF.

V usage is TRBV5-1 and J usage is TRBJ2-5; 8 bases fit TRBD2. There are 16 residues in the CDR3. The J segment lost 2 bases and the V segment lost 1 base, leaving 7 bases of the junction unmatched. Germline CDR1 reads SGHRS; CDR2 reads YFSETQ. This CDR3 is CASSLSRLAGQETQYF. CDR3 coding DNA: TGCGCCAGCAGCTTGAGTAGGTTAGCGGGGCAAGAGACCCAGTACTTC.

CDR3 nucleotide sequence: TGCGCCAGCAGGCTGTTGACGGGAGGGACAGGGAATTCACCCCTCCACTTT. Translating gives CASRLLTGGTGNSPLHF. The J gene is TRBJ1-6, the V gene TRBV5-1; 9 nucleotides line up with TRBD1. This CDR3 has 17 amino acids. The V gene end was trimmed by 5 bases and the J gene end by 7 bases; junction bases not matched to a gene: 13. CDR1 and CDR2 from the germline V gene are SGHRS and YFSETQ.

V gene TRBV5-6 combines with J gene TRBJ2-1, with TRBD2 matching 15 bases. This CDR3 region has 18 residues. Germline CDR1 and CDR2: SGHDT and YYEEEE. V shed 6 bases and J 6 bases; nucleotides not matched to a gene: 13. CDR3 loop: CASTGLAGGGEFSNEQFF. In nucleotides, the CDR3 is TGTGCCAGCACGGGACTAGCGGGGGGAGGGGAGTTTAGCAATGAGCAGTTCTTC. Full variable domain (remainder filled in from reference TRBV5-6 and TRBJ2-1): DAGVTQSPTHLIKTRGQQVTLRCSPKSGHDTVSWYQQALGQGPQFIFQYYEEEERQRGNFPDRFSGHQFPNYSSELNVNALLLGDSALYLCASTGLAGGGEFSNEQFFGPGTRLTVL.

This rearrangement joins TRBV2 to TRBJ2-1; 11 bases line up with TRBD2. V gave up 5 bases and J gave up 4 bases; unmatched junction bases: 4. The CDR3 covers 15 residues. The germline CDR1 and CDR2 sequences are SNHLY and FYNNEI. The CDR3 DNA is TGTGCCAGCAGTCTGACTAGCGGGGCATACAATGAGCAGTTCTTC. This translates into CASSLTSGAYNEQFF.

The chain has TRBV19 and TRBJ1-6; 7 bases agree with TRBD1. Per the germline V gene, CDR1 is LNHDA and CDR2 is SQIVND (reference sequence). The CDR3 runs to 15 residues. V trimming: 2 bases; J trimming: 7 bases; junction bases outside the gene matches: 5. CDR3 loop: CASSIMTGRNSPLHF. Written as DNA, the CDR3 is TGTGCCAGTAGTATAATGACAGGGAGGAATTCACCCCTCCACTTT.

In DNA form, the CDR3 reads TGTGCCAGCAGTCCGTGGGCGAGGGCACAGGGTCATAACTATGGCTACACCTTC. Its protein is CASSPWARAQGHNYGYTF. V and J are TRBV6-6 and TRBJ1-2; weak D call: TRBD1 (6 bases). V was shortened by 5 bases and J by 1 base, with 23 bases between the two germline ends. CDR3 length: 18 residues. Germline V gives CDR1 MNHNY, CDR2 SVGAGI (reference sequence).

This chain joins TRBV5-6 and TRBJ2-7; perhaps D is TRBD1 or TRBD2 (6 bases each). This CDR3 is 14 amino acids long. The germline V gene encodes CDR1 SGHDT and CDR2 YYEEEE. Trimming took 4 bases from V and 3 from J, leaving 14 bases between them. The DNA for the CDR3 is TGTGCCAGCAGCCCTGGCCGGGGGCACTACGAGCAGTACTTC. This translates into CASSPGRGHYEQYF.

The V gene is TRBV5-6, the J gene TRBJ1-2; D is unresolved. This CDR3 contains 15 residues. V was clipped by 0 bases and J by 4 bases, with 13 bases between them. Germline V gene lookup returns CDR1 SGHDT and CDR2 YYEEEE. Here the CDR3 reads CASSLDSGSFYGYTF. The CDR3, as DNA: TGTGCCAGCAGCTTGGATTCAGGATCATTCTATGGCTACACCTTC.

The gene calls are TRBV10-2 and TRBJ2-3; D possibly corresponds to TRBD1 (5 bases). This CDR3 contains 14 residues. The ends were cut back, 6 bases at V and 5 bases at J, with 15 bases in the middle. Germline-derived CDR1 and CDR2 are WSHSY and SAAADI. The CDR3 sequence is CASRSQGLGDTQYF. The DNA for the CDR3 is TGCGCCAGCAGGAGTCAGGGCCTTGGAGATACGCAGTATTTT.

CDR3 coding DNA: TGTGCCAGCAGGACAGGGGCGGGTCAGCCCCAGCATTTT. Its protein product is CASRTGAGQPQHF. The V gene is TRBV6-5, the J gene TRBJ1-5; 8 nucleotides align to TRBD1. The CDR3 totals 13 residues. V was clipped by 6 bases and J by 6 bases; unmatched bases: 4. Germline V gene lookup returns CDR1 MNHEY and CDR2 SVGAGI.